This T cell receptor (beta chain) was retrieved from a study of graft-versus-host responses after intestinal transplantation (dated by TCRdb to the early 2020s). Some background on the complete study: The transplants that recipients got were multivisceral, liver-intestinal, or isolated intestinal. All recipients received anti-thymocyte globulin induction followed by maintenance tacrolimus and steroids for around 3 years. After intestinal transplantation, graft-versus-host and host-versus-graft alloreactive T cell clones were followed in the graft, circulation and bone marrow using bulk TCR-beta CDR3 sequencing. Alloreactive clones were identified by sequencing pre-transplant mixed lymphocyte reaction products and comparing them with unstimulated pre-transplant donor and recipient T cells. A cohort of 24 intestinal transplant recipients, including one retransplant, was enrolled, and 3 patients lacking pretransplant specimens were excluded. Donor T cell macrochimerism was defined as a peak of at least 4% donor T cells among recipient peripheral blood mononuclear cells. Rather than going through the commercial service, samples from a few later patients were sequenced in-house on an Illumina MiSeq and processed with MiXCR. Broad study findings and their caveats: GvH clones were found in recipient bone marrow, and some of the GvH clones appeared earlier in ileal mucosa or blood, which is consistent with an intestinal mucosal origin. Early after transplant, declines in HvG clones were associated with peak levels of circulating GvH clones. In the allografts of patients with donor T cell macrochimerism, GvH to HvG T cell clonal ratios were high. Conclusions were limited by the relatively low number and heterogeneity of intestinal transplant patients.

Blood samples were collected up to 4 times in the first month after transplant and then at least monthly when available. Details on this clone: What this receptor recognizes is not known. It has no much larger one-base neighbor in the sample; base qualities were not kept.

The library was made by the immunoSEQ multiplex PCR assay. High-throughput TCR-beta CDR3 sequencing of genomic DNA from most patients was performed by Adaptive Biotechnologies. The study's own analysis went as follows. TCR sequencing data for 15 to 20 patients were retrieved from Adaptive's ImmunoSEQ software; a few other patients were processed with MiXCR and VDJtools. Because the origin of CDR3 nucleotide sequences shared between donor and recipient could not be assigned, those sequences were removed. To be classed as alloreactive, a clone needed at least 2-fold expansion over unstimulated cells and a minimum CFSE-low frequency of 0.002% (template counts) or 0.001% (read counts). A clone was considered mappable if detected in the sequenced pre-transplant spleen, lymph node, or MLR CFSE-low populations of the donor or recipient. The cumulative frequency of alloreactive clones was calculated as a percentage of all sequences, weighted by copy number. Drawn from immuneACCESS, this table holds only the in-frame rearrangements with V and J called that TCRdb kept. Clones are partly lost; checked studies trace under half to an unresolved V gene and leave the rest unexplained. D and trimming were read from the DNA, whereas the V and J calls and clone size are those reported in that table. This sample gives some 41,000 clones in total; 89% of them show up just once. The ten biggest clones cover around 7% of the sample.

Between the V and J ends, shortened by 3 bases and 5 bases respectively, the junction contains 8 bases. The CDR3 sequence holds 12 residues, the cysteine and phenylalanine included. Solely the CDR3 DNA is kept, with 36 bases framed from the first base. CDR1 MNHEY and CDR2 SMNVEV were looked up in the germline V gene (reference sequence). The receptor comes from a human patient who received an intestinal transplant, so some T cells may come from the graft donor. The V gene is TRBV27 and the J gene is TRBJ2-7; TRBD2 is possibly the D segment (6 matching bases). This material consisted of PBMCs, taken just under 270 days after transplant. The CDR3 reads CASSFTGDEQYF. The nucleotide sequence reads TGTGCCAGCAGTTTCACGGGAGACGAGCAGTACTTC.